The rows below give T cell receptor beta chains drawn from one sample of a study of metastatic and nonmetastatic thyroid tumors. TCRdb reanalyzed the PCR reads with MiXCR. The sample consists of roughly 40,000 clones, 9% to 13% of them appearing once. The sequenced sample consisted of blood. These receptor sequences come from a male donor with papillary thyroid cancer or a benign thyroid nodule (not recorded which). Some clones in this sample may be carry-over from other donors' samples. CDR3s include the opening cysteine and the closing phenylalanine or tryptophan. Fields, in order: V gene, J gene, CDR3 protein.

TRBV20-1	TRBJ2-1	CSASFSSSYNEQFF
TRBV6-2/TRBV6-3	TRBJ2-2	CASIGSGQYTGERFF
TRBV6-1	TRBJ2-2	CASALGDLNTGELFF
TRBV29-1	TRBJ2-2	CSVVGPMNTGELFF
TRBV9	TRBJ2-7	CASSVAGGYSYEQYF
TRBV28	TRBJ1-1	CASTIDRLNTEASF
TRBV6-2/TRBV6-3	TRBJ2-3	CASRLSGSGSDTQYF
TRBV12-3/TRBV12-4	TRBJ1-2	CASSGPGQGNYGYTF
TRBV11-2	TRBJ2-7	CASSSRGWSGYEQYF
TRBV4-3	TRBJ2-2	CASSQDLWREGTGELFF
TRBV20-1	TRBJ1-1	CSARGGGRGTEAFF
TRBV28	TRBJ2-3	CASSSVGGYSTDTQYF
TRBV4-3	TRBJ1-1	CASSQTGQFEAFF
TRBV25-1	TRBJ2-5	CASSDPTGWGTQYF
TRBV10-2	TRBJ2-5	CASSGASGNQETQYF
TRBV7-6	TRBJ2-2	CASSSPGPPGELFF
TRBV11-1	TRBJ1-1	CASSSYRGNTEAFF
TRBV9	TRBJ2-2	CASSVGAGGNTGELFF